This TCR beta chain was found in a study of post-analysis software for immune sequencing data. Study at large: Included courses were relapsing-remitting and secondary progressive multiple sclerosis; progressive-relapsing multiple sclerosis was also included.

Per germline, CDR1 SGHAT and CDR2 FQNNGV. V was pared by 1 base and J by 12 bases, with 18 bases of the junction left unmatched. The length of the CDR3 is 17 residues. This clonotype was recorded a few times. Antigen unknown. Every TCR beta cDNA library bore unique molecular identifiers. Input populations of 1 to 10 million T cells gave rise to a few hundred thousand cDNA molecules. TCRdb re-analysed the PCR reads in MiXCR, keeping a single row per CDR3 protein. The sample holds 820,000 or so distinct CDR3 sequences; around 53% are singletons and the top ten take 4% to 5.5%. Study-wide results and caveats: TRBV5-6, TRBV5-1 and TRBV20-1 were among roughly five TRBV segments more frequent in patients than controls. Samples made in the same batch grouped tightly together by F measure. People with multiple sclerosis had a significantly lower normalized Chao1 diversity than controls did.

The gene calls are TRBV11-2 and TRBJ2-4; 7 nucleotides line up with TRBD2. Source material: blood. The TCR originated in a girl aged 10 to 17 with multiple sclerosis. The CDR3 protein is CASSLGGGAGVLTTQYF. DNA for the CDR3: TGTGCCAGCAGCTTAGGGGGCGGGGCGGGGGTCCTTACCACTCAGTACTTC.